This T cell receptor (beta chain) originates from a study of blood T cell repertoires in COVID-19. In the study overall: COVID-19 samples from acute and convalescent phases originated in the United States, Italy and Spain. Sources were T cells, B-cell-depleted T cells, or PBMCs; the material itself was cDNA or gDNA.

The CDR3 runs 15 residues. Per the germline V gene, CDR1 is SGHRS and CDR2 is YFSETQ. V dropped 6 bases and J dropped 0 bases, with 14 bases sitting between them. Authors' methods: The assay estimated nucleated cells by amplifying reference gene primers. Libraries were prepared by immunoSEQ multiplex PCR; TCRdb keeps only in-frame clonotypes and omits some of them. The D gene and trimming were derived from the DNA, and the V and J assignments and clone size from that table. The table records 53,000 or so clones, just over 85% of them present only once. The receptor was isolated from a man aged 65 to 79 with active COVID-19. This rearrangement joins TRBV5-1 to TRBJ2-3, with a weak D call TRBD2 (5 bases). Sequencing was performed on peripheral blood. CDR3 nucleotides: TGCGCCAGCACCCCAGCGGCGACTAGCACAGATACGCAGTATTTT. Encoded protein: CASTPAATSTDTQYF.